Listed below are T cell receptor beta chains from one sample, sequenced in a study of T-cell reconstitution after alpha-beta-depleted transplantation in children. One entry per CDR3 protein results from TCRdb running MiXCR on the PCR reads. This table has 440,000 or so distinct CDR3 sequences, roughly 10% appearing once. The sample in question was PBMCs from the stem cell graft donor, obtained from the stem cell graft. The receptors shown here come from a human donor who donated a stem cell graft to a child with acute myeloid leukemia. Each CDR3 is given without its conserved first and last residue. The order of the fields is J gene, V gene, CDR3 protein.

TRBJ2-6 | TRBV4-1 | ASSPRQPNSGANVLT
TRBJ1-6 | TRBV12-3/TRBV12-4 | ASSPFTVLGSPLH
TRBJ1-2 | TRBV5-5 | ASSLARTGQFGGYT
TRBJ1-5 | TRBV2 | ASRDGGGRGNQPQH
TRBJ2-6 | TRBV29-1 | SVDDGNSGANGLT
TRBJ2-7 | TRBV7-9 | ASSRRDSSYEQY
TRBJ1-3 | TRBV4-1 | ASRQGSALPGNTIY
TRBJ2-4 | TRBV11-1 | ASSSFVGASAVAKNIQY
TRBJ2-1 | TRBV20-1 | SARDGDRGEQF
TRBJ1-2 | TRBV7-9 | ASSLSDNYGYT
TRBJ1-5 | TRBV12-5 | ASGPPETGGTGQPQH
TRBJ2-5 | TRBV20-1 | SAVSPPAGETQY
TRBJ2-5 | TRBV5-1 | ASSLKGARETQY
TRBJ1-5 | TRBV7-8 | ASSARATRGFGNQPQH
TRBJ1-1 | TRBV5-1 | ASSLMRQGRTEAF
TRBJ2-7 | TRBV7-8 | ASSLGVAYEQY
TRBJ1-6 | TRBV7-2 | ASSNRVTVGSPLH
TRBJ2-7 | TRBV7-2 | ASSSGQGKDEQY
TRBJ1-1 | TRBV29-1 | SVTTGRKNTEAF
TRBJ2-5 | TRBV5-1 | ASSSPGVEETQY
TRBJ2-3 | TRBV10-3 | AISEADTQY
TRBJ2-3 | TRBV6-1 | ASSVVGDTQY
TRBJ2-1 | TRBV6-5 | ASRYDRDYEQF
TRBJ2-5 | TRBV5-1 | ASSWGQGKETQY
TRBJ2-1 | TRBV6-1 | ASSHRDTYLREQF
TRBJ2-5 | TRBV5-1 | ASSPPKTVYQETQY
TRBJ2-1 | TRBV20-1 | SARGLAVAFNEQF
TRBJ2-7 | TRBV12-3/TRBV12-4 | ASSISRGSGSEQY
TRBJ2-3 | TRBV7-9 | ASSPRVDDTQY
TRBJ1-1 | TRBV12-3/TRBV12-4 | ASGEGGAF
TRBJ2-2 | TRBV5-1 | ASSLAAQNTGELF
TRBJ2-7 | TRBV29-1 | SVEMSKRLGSYEQY
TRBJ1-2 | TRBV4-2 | ASSQESLGRVSGYT
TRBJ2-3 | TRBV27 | ASRPRGGTDTQY
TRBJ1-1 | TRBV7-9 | ASSLQGQAEAF
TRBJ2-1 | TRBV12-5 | ASGPSGDPGHNEQF
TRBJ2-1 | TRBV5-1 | ASGVGADNEQF
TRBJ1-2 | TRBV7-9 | ASSLGGGANYGYT
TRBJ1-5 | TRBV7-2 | ASSSGARNNQPQH
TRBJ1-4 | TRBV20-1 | SARGQFEKLF
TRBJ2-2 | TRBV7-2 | ASSLAGLGKSNTGELF
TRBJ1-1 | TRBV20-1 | SARYQPNTEAF
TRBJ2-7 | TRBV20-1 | SAQSGRVTYEQY
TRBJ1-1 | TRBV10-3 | AIVMTQGTNTEAF
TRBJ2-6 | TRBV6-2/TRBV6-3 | ASSYRTGYSGANVLT